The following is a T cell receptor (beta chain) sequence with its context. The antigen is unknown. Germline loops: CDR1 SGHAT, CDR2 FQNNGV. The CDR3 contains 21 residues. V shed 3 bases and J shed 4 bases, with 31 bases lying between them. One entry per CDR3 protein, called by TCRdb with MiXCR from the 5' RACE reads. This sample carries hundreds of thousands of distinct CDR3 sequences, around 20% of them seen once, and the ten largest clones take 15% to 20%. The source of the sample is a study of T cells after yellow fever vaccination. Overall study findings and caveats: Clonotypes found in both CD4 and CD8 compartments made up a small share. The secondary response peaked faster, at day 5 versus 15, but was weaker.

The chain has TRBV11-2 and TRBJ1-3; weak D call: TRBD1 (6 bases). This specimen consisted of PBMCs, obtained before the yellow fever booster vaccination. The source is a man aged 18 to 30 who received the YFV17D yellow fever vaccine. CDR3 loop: CASSLRGRDRIRNYGGNTIYF. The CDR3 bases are TGTGCCAGCAGCTTGAGGGGGAGAGACAGAATTCGTAACTACGGCGGAAACACCATATATTTT.